Following are 16 T cell receptor beta chains from one sample sequenced in a study of cytomegalovirus exposure and HLA in healthy donors. 60 Vbeta and 13 Jbeta primers were used in PCR. Profiled with immunoSEQ multiplex PCR; TCRdb holds only in-frame clones, not every one. This table has roughly 170,000 clones, approximately 80% appearing once. The sequencing sample was made of PBMCs. The receptors come from a woman between 18 and 29 years old in good health and CMV-seronegative.

The chain links TRBV5-1 to TRBJ2-7, with TRBD2 as a possible D gene (6 bases). This CDR3 is built from 14 residues. The V gene's germline CDR1 is SGHRS and CDR2 YFSETQ. V was trimmed by 2 bases and J by 7 bases, leaving 16 bases between them. DNA for the CDR3: TGCGCCAGCAGCTTTGTGAGGGAGGCTGGGGAGCAGTACTTC. This gives the protein CASSFVREAGEQYF.

The chain recombines TRBV27 with TRBJ2-7, with 9 nucleotides matching TRBD1. CDR1 is MNHEY and CDR2 is SMNVEV in the germline V gene (reference sequence). V shed 5 bases, J shed 11 bases, and the junction held 7 bases outside the gene matches. The CDR3 contains 12 residues. The CDR3, as DNA: TGTGCCAGCAGTACTCGGACAGGGGTGGAGTACTTC. It specifies CASSTRTGVEYF.

The CDR3 bases are TGTGCCAGTAGTTTGGGGGACTCTCCTACCACAGATACGCAGTATTTT. Translating it yields CASSLGDSPTTDTQYF. This sequence joins TRBV19 and TRBJ2-3; the D gene is possibly TRBD2 (6 bases). This CDR3 is built from 16 residues. Trimming shortened V by 5 bases and J by 2 bases, and 17 bases separated the two germline ends. Germline V gene data show CDR1 as LNHDA and CDR2 as SQIVND (reference sequence).

This chain links TRBV6-1 with TRBJ1-1, with D unclear. The CDR3 length is 18 residues. V was cut by 3 bases and J by 1 base, with 21 bases left in between. The germline V gene encodes CDR1 MNHNS and CDR2 SASEGT. The CDR3 coding sequence is TGTGCCAGCAGTGATCTTGGCGGGCGTTGGCAGAAGAACACTGAAGCTTTCTTT. Its protein is CASSDLGGRWQKNTEAFF.

This chain connects TRBV28 to TRBJ1-1; 7 nucleotides align to TRBD1. This CDR3 has 16 residues. From germline, CDR1 is MDHEN and CDR2 SYDVKM. The ends lost 7 bases at V and 7 bases at J; junction bases unmatched: 18. CDR3 bases: TGTGCCAGCATCCCCTCACCCCGGACAGGCCCTAATGAAGCTTTCTTT. This gives the protein CASIPSPRTGPNEAFF.

The rearrangement joins TRBV4-2 to TRBJ1-5; possibly TRBD1 for D (5 bases). In germline, CDR1 is LGHNA, CDR2 YNFKEQ. The CDR3 runs to 17 residues. Trimming cost V 4 bases and J 0 bases, with 16 bases left between them. In DNA, the CDR3 is TGTGCCAGCAGCCTTTTCCCCTTGACAGTTAGCAATCAGCCCCAGCATTTT. Translating gives CASSLFPLTVSNQPQHF.

The V and J genes are TRBV5-1 and TRBJ1-5, with D possibly being TRBD1 (5 bases). V was pared by 3 bases and J by 4 bases, with 8 bases between. There are 13 residues in the CDR3. Germline V gene sequence: CDR1 SGHRS, CDR2 YFSETQ. CDR3 in DNA: TGCGCCAGCAGCTCCGACAGTAATCAGCCCCAGCATTTT. As protein: CASSSDSNQPQHF.

The chain combines TRBV28 with TRBJ1-3; D ambiguous. Germline V gene lookup returns CDR1 MDHEN and CDR2 SYDVKM. The CDR3 is 15 amino acids. V shed 3 bases and J shed 0 bases, with 9 bases lying between them. DNA for the CDR3: TGTGCCAGCAGTTTCGAGATCAACTCTGGAAACACCATATATTTT. This codes for CASSFEINSGNTIYF.

The J gene is TRBJ1-5, the V gene TRBV7-8; maybe TRBD1 (6 bases). Trimming removed 1 base from V and 3 bases from J, with 10 bases in between. Germline CDR1 reads SGHVS; CDR2 reads FQNEAQ. The CDR3 covers 15 residues. The CDR3 sequence: CASSLGGGDNQPQHF. CDR3 DNA sequence: TGTGCCAGCAGCTTAGGGGGGGGCGACAATCAGCCCCAGCATTTT.

This CDR3 reads CASSISRVRNTEAFF. DNA of the CDR3: TGTGCCAGTAGTATAAGCCGGGTTAGGAACACTGAAGCTTTCTTT. V gene TRBV19 combines with J gene TRBJ1-1; D is undetermined. Germline CDR1 and CDR2: LNHDA and SQIVND (reference sequence). This CDR3 spans 15 amino acids. Trimming cost V 2 bases and J 1 base, with 11 bases left between them.

The rearrangement joins TRBV30 to TRBJ2-7; the match to TRBD2 covers 9 bases. Germline V gives CDR1 GTSNPN, CDR2 SVGIG (reference sequence). This CDR3 contains 15 residues. The ends lost 1 base at V and 4 bases at J; junction bases unmatched: 8. The CDR3 region is CAWSGAGGRLYEQYF. CDR3 nucleotide sequence: TGTGCCTGGAGTGGAGCGGGAGGTCGTCTATACGAGCAGTACTTC. Full variable domain (outside the CDR3, taken from reference TRBV30 and TRBJ2-7): SQTIHQWPATLVQPVGSPLSLECTVEGTSNPNLYWYRQAAGRGLQLLFYSVGIGQISSEVPQNLSASRPQDRQFILSSKKLLLSDSGFYLCAWSGAGGRLYEQYFGPGTRLTVT.

V gene TRBV11-1 combines with J gene TRBJ2-7; weak D call: TRBD2 (6 bases). CDR1 SGHAT and CDR2 FQDESV come from the germline V gene (reference sequence). This CDR3 has 14 amino acids. The V end was cut by 3 bases, the J end by 2 bases, with 11 bases between. The CDR3 DNA reads TGTGCCAGCAGCTTCGGCGGGGAAACCTACGAGCAGTACTTC. It yields the protein CASSFGGETYEQYF.

This chain connects TRBV11-1 to TRBJ2-2; 7 positions match TRBD1. Germline-derived CDR1 and CDR2 are SGHAT and FQDESV (reference sequence). The V and J ends lost 1 base and 2 bases, in that order; junction bases with no gene match: 4. CDR3 length: 16 residues. CDR3 residues: CASSLEQGTNTGELFF. For the CDR3, the DNA is TGTGCCAGCAGCTTAGAACAGGGGACCAACACCGGGGAGCTGTTTTTT.

This chain links TRBV11-3 with TRBJ1-1, with D perhaps TRBD1 (5 bases). The CDR3 is 13 amino acids. Trimming pared 4 bases from V and 7 bases from J, leaving 13 bases between. Germline CDR1 reads SGHNT; CDR2 reads YENEEA. The CDR3 region is CASSSSSTDEAFF. The CDR3 coding sequence is TGTGCCAGCAGCTCTAGTTCGACAGATGAAGCTTTCTTT.

As DNA, the CDR3 is TGTGCCAGCAGTGAAAGGGAAGCGGCCCTCTCCTACGAGCAGTACTTC. Its translation is CASSEREAALSYEQYF. The rearrangement uses TRBV6-1 and TRBJ2-7, with a tentative D call TRBD2 (5 bases). Trimming pared 2 bases from V and 0 bases from J, leaving 14 bases between. CDR3 length: 16 amino acids. CDR1 is MNHNS and CDR2 is SASEGT in the germline V gene.

V usage is TRBV19 and J usage is TRBJ2-7; 7 positions agree with TRBD2. The CDR3 is 16 residues long. Germline V lookup: CDR1 LNHDA, CDR2 SQIVND (reference sequence). Trimming removed 1 base from V and 6 bases from J; junction bases left unmatched: 12. The CDR3 protein is CASSIGGNGRDGEQYF. CDR3 DNA: TGTGCCAGTAGTATAGGAGGAAATGGGAGGGATGGCGAGCAGTACTTC.